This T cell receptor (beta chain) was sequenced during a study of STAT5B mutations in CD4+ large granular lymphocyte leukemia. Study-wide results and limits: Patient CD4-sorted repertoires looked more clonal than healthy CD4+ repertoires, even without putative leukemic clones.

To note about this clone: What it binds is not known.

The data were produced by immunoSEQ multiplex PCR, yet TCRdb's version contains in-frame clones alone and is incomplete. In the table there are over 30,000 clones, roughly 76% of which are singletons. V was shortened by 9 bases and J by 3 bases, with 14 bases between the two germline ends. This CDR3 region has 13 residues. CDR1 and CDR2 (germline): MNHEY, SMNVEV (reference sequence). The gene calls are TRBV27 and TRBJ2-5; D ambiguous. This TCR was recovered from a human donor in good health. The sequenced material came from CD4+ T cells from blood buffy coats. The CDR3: CARKLPGEETQYF. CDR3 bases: TGTGCCAGAAAACTCCCGGGTGAAGAGACCCAGTACTTC.